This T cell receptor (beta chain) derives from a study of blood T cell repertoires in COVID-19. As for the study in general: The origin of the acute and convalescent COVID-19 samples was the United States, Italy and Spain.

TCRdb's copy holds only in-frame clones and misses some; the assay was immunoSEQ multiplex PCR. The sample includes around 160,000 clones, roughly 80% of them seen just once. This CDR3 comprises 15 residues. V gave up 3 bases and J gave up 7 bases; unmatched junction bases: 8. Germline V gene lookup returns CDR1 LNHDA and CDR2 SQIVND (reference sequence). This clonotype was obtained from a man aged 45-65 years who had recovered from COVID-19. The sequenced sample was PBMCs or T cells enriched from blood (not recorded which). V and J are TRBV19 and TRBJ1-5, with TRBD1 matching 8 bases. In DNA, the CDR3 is TGTGCCAGTAGTATGGTCGGACAGGGAAAACAGCCCCAGCATTTT. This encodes CASSMVGQGKQPQHF.